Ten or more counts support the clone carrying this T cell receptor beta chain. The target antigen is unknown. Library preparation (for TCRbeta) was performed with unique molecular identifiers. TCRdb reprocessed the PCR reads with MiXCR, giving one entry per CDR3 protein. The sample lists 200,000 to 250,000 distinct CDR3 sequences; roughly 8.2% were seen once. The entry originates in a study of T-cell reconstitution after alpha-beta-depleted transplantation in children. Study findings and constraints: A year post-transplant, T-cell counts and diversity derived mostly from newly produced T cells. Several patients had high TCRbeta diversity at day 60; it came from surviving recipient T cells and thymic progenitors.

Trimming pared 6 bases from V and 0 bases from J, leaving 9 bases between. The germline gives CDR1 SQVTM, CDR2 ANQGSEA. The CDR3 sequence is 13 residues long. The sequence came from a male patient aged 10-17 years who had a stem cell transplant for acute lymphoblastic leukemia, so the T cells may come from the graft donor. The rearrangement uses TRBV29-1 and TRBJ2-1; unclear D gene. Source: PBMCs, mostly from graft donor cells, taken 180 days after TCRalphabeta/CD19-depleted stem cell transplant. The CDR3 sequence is CSVSWSSYNEQFF. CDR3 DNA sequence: TGCAGCGTCTCATGGAGCTCCTACAATGAGCAGTTCTTC.